The entry below describes one TCR beta chain. The antigen is unknown. Within the sample, other DNA sequences also encode this same CDR3. V lost 1 base and J lost 2, with 5 bases in between. Germline V gene lookup returns CDR1 GTSNPN and CDR2 SVGIG (reference sequence). The CDR3 extends over 12 amino acids. Investigators isolated RNA and reverse transcribed it into cDNA to act as the sequencing template. Here immunoSEQ multiplex PCR was the method, and the copy in TCRdb shows in-frame clones only, minus some. The data show 90,000 to 100,000 clones, with over 40% seen just once and 0.79% held by the top ten. The data are from a study of CD8+ T cells in alopecia areata. Across the whole study: Patients in the treated group were given tofacitinib by mouth, 5 to 10 mg twice a day. Points from the study as a whole: Compared with normal scalp, lesional scalp had higher clonality and more expanded CD8+ clones. Normal skin's resident alphabeta T cells are sequenced alongside lesional scalp T cells.

PBMCs yielded sorted CD4+ and CD8+ T cells. The receptor's source is a human donor with alopecia areata. The sample consisted of CD4+ T cells sorted from blood. The J gene is TRBJ2-5, the V gene TRBV30, with no clear D. The CDR3: CAWSASQETQYF. CDR3 DNA sequence: TGTGCCTGGAGTGCCAGTCAAGAGACCCAGTACTTC.